This T cell receptor beta chain was sequenced for a study of blood T cell repertoires in COVID-19 (dated by TCRdb to about 2020). Regarding the study in general: The collaborator samples originated in the United States, Italy and Spain and spanned the acute and convalescent phases of COVID-19. The material from the prospective study consisted of cDNA or gDNA derived from T cells, B-cell-depleted T cells, or PBMCs. Sample metadata almost always included a de-identified subject ID, COVID-19 status, age in years and sex. Where available, HLA class I and class II types were obtained from metadata supplied by the sample provider rather than from assay-based typing. The samples were drawn from the first 160 participants of the ongoing ImmuneRACE study and from under 1,500 subjects provided by 6 global collaborators. The repertoires were released in a freely available public database meant as a resource for research on the immune response to SARS-CoV-2. Deeply sampled blood TCRbeta repertoires from subjects exposed to, actively infected with, or recovered from COVID-19 were included in the dataset.

TCRbeta CDR3 regions were amplified from genomic DNA using the immunoSEQ Assay, a bias-controlled multiplex PCR. Concerning the study's data processing: The number of nucleated cells in each sample was estimated by amplification of reference gene primers within the assay. Sequence reads were collapsed and filtered to measure the absolute abundance of every unique TCRbeta CDR3 rearrangement. For each sample, productive Simpson clonality was calculated as the square root of Simpson's diversity index across productive rearrangements. TCRdb's version of the immuneACCESS table is confined to in-frame rearrangements and falls short of the full clone set. An unresolved V gene accounts for under half of the shortfall where checked; the remainder is of unknown origin. The V and J calls and clone size were taken over from that table, and D and trimming were inferred from the DNA. Here the sample has 55,000 to 80,000 clones; 65% to 85% occur a single time. The top ten clones comprise roughly 5.6% of the sample.

For this clone: There is no known antigen for this receptor. Per-nucleotide qualities are absent, and no much larger clonotype sits a single base away.

V drops 4 bases and J drops 3 bases, leaving 12 bases in between. CDR1 is given as LGHNA and CDR2 as YNFKEQ, both from the germline V gene. Taken from cysteine to phenylalanine, the CDR3 has 14 residues. This entry keeps only the CDR3 DNA: 42 bases, framed from base 1. Overall results and qualifications from the work: The amount of clinical and demographic metadata varied by source and participant and was provided uncurated.

Collaborating institutions collected whole blood in K2EDTA tubes following their own protocols. For TCRbeta analysis, collaborator samples were shipped as frozen whole blood, as isolated PBMCs, or as DNA extracted from either sample type. Material: peripheral blood. The chain couples TRBV4-2 to TRBJ1-1; the D gene is not confidently resolved. The receptor was isolated from a middle-aged man with active COVID-19. CDR3 loop: CASSLQVGYTEAFF. Read as DNA, the sequence is TGTGCCAGCAGCCTGCAGGTAGGCTACACTGAAGCTTTCTTT.